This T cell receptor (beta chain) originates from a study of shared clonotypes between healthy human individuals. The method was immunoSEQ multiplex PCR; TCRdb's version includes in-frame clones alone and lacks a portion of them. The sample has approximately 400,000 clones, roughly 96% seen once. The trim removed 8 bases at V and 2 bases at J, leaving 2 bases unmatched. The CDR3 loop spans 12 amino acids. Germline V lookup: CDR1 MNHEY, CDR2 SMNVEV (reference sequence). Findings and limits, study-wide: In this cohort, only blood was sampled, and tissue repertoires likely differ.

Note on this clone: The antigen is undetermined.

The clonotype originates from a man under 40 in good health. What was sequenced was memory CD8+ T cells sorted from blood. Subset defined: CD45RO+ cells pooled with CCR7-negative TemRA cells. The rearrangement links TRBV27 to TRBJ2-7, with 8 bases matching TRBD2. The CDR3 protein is CASREGPYEQYF. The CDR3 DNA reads TGTGCCAGCCGGGAGGGTCCCTACGAGCAGTACTTC.